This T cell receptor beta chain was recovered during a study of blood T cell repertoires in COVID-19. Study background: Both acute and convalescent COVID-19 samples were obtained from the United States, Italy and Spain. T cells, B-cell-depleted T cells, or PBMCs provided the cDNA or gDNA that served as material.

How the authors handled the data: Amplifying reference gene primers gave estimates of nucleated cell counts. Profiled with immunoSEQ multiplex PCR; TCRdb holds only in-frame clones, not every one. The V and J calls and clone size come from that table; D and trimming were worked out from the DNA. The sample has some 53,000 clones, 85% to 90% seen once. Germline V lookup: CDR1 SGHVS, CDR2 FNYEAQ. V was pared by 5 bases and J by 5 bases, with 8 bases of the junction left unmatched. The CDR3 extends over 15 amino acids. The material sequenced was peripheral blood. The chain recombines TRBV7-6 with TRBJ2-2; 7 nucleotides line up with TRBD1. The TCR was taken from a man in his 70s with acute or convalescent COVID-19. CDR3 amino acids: CASSPNTQGTGELFF. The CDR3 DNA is TGTGCCAGCAGCCCGAACACACAGGGGACCGGGGAGCTGTTTTTT.